This T cell receptor (beta chain) stems from a study of neoadjuvant anti-PD-1 for oral cavity cancer. Study observations and caveats: TCR analyses covered only a few patients per response group. Higher pretreatment Treg/Th17 ratios tracked higher pretreatment blood clonality.

Sequenced by immunoSEQ multiplex PCR; TCRdb stores in-frame clones only, minus some. The repertoire has tens of thousands of clones, roughly two fifths of them found once; the top ten carry approximately 15%. This sample's time point: after neoadjuvant nivolumab, at surgical resection. Patients were newly diagnosed with stage II-IVA oral cavity squamous cell carcinoma without prior systemic or radiation treatment. Cohort: HPV-negative, locally advanced oral cavity squamous cell carcinoma patients. This clone showed up many times. What it binds is unknown. This CDR3 has 15 residues. Trimming stripped 0 bases from V and 5 bases from J, with 14 bases between. CDR1 is SGHNT and CDR2 is YYREEE in the germline V gene (reference sequence).

The source is a person aged 40 to 85 with oral cavity squamous cell carcinoma. Sequences were derived from tumor tissue, sampled after nivolumab (anti-PD-1) treatment. This chain connects TRBV5-4 to TRBJ1-1, with unresolved D. CDR3 loop: CASSLAAGAGTEAFF. The CDR3 DNA reads TGTGCCAGCAGCTTGGCCGCGGGCGCCGGGACTGAAGCTTTCTTT.